One sample yielded the 14 T cell receptor beta chains listed below, sequenced in a study of shared clonotypes between healthy human individuals. Using immunoSEQ multiplex PCR, the repertoire was profiled, and TCRdb retains in-frame clones only, with some absent. There are about 1.4 million clones in the sample; about 96% occur only once, and roughly 1.1% lies in the top ten. Sequencing was performed on naive CD4+ T cells sorted from blood. Noted subset: CD45RA+ positively selected. These receptors originate from a man aged 30 to 45 in good health.

This sequence joins TRBV2 and TRBJ2-1, with no clear D. CDR3 length: 16 amino acids. Per germline, CDR1 SNHLY and CDR2 FYNNEI. The ends were cut back, 5 bases at V and 2 bases at J, with 16 bases in the middle. For the CDR3, the DNA is TGTGCCAGCAGTCCACAACTGAGTCTGGCCTACAATGAGCAGTTCTTC. Translation: CASSPQLSLAYNEQFF. Together with reference TRBV2 and TRBJ2-1, the CDR3 gives the full variable domain: EPEVTQTPSHQVTQMGQEVILRCVPISNHLYFYWYRQILGQKVEFLVSFYNNEISEKSEIFDDQFSVERPDGSNFTLKIRSTKLEDSAMYFCASSPQLSLAYNEQFFGPGTRLTVL.

The chain carries TRBV15 and TRBJ2-3, with 13 positions matching TRBD2. The V gene's germline CDR1 is LNHNV and CDR2 YYDKDF (reference sequence). V was pared by 5 bases and J by 2 bases, with 4 bases of the junction left unmatched. The CDR3 totals 16 residues. In DNA form, the CDR3 reads TGTGCCACCAGCCCCGGGACTAGCGGGGACACAGATACGCAGTATTTT. Translation: CATSPGTSGDTDTQYF.

V usage is TRBV27 and J usage is TRBJ2-5, with a possible D match to TRBD2 (6 bases). V shed 3 bases and J shed 2 bases, with 13 bases lying between them. The CDR3 contains 15 residues. Germline V gene data show CDR1 as MNHEY and CDR2 as SMNVEV (reference sequence). In nucleotides, the CDR3 is TGTGCCAGCAGTTTTAGCGGCCCACTTCAAGAGACCCAGTACTTC. Translated, it gives CASSFSGPLQETQYF.

This sequence joins TRBV14 and TRBJ1-1; D unresolved. Germline values: CDR1 SGHDN, CDR2 FVKESK. This CDR3 spans 15 amino acids. V lost 0 bases and J lost 5, with 13 bases in between. CDR3 region: CASSQDIRRITEAFF. CDR3 coding DNA: TGTGCCAGCAGCCAAGACATTCGGAGAATAACTGAAGCTTTCTTT. Combining the CDR3 with reference TRBV14 and TRBJ1-1 gives the whole variable domain EAGVTQFPSHSVIEKGQTVTLRCDPISGHDNLYWYRRVMGKEIKFLLHFVKESKQDESGMPNNRFLAERTGGTYSTLKVQPAELEDSGVYFCASSQDIRRITEAFFGQGTRLTVV.

This chain connects TRBV7-9 to TRBJ1-4, with no clear D. Germline V CDR1 and CDR2: SEHNR, FQNEAQ (reference sequence). This CDR3 is 13 amino acids long. V lost 7 bases and J 2 bases, leaving 8 bases between the germline ends. The CDR3 loop is CASNRGTNEKLFF. CDR3 nucleotide sequence: TGTGCCAGCAATCGCGGGACTAATGAAAAACTGTTTTTT.

This clone appeared once. This chain links TRBV2 with TRBJ1-1; maybe TRBD1 (5 bases). Germline CDR1 SNHLY, CDR2 FYNNEI. The ends were cut back, 1 base at V and 1 base at J, with 13 bases in the middle. The CDR3 is 16 amino acids. Here the CDR3 reads CASSEGYGGANTEAFF. In DNA form, the CDR3 reads TGTGCCAGCAGTGAAGGGTATGGGGGTGCGAACACTGAAGCTTTCTTT. The full variable domain, completed using reference TRBV2 and TRBJ1-1, is EPEVTQTPSHQVTQMGQEVILRCVPISNHLYFYWYRQILGQKVEFLVSFYNNEISEKSEIFDDQFSVERPDGSNFTLKIRSTKLEDSAMYFCASSEGYGGANTEAFFGQGTRLTVV.

With respect to this clone: Within the sample, other DNA sequences also encode this same CDR3. J is TRBJ2-2 and V is TRBV28; D is unclear. V lost 9 bases and J 8 bases, leaving 7 bases between the germline ends. The CDR3 spans 10 residues. Germline lookup yields CDR1 MDHEN and CDR2 SYDVKM. The CDR3 protein is CASRSGELFF. CDR3 DNA: TGTGCCAGTCGCTCAGGGGAGCTGTTTTTT.

CDR3 in amino acids: CASSERRGRAGELFF. The CDR3 region has the DNA TGTGCCAGCAGTGAAAGAAGGGGACGGGCCGGGGAGCTGTTTTTT. The chain recombines TRBV6-1 with TRBJ2-2, with D perhaps being TRBD1 or TRBD2 (5 bases each). V was cut by 2 bases and J by 6 bases, with 13 bases left in between. CDR1 and CDR2 from the germline V gene are MNHNS and SASEGT. CDR3 size: 15 residues.

The genes are TRBV5-1 and TRBJ2-1; TRBD2 aligns across 15 bases. Looked up from germline, CDR1 is SGHRS and CDR2 is YFSETQ. The trim removed 3 bases at V and 6 bases at J, leaving 7 bases unmatched. This CDR3 has 17 residues. The CDR3 region has the DNA TGCGCCAGCAGCTACCCTCGGACTAGCGGGAGGGGCAATGAGCAGTTCTTC. This gives the protein CASSYPRTSGRGNEQFF.

For this clone: Germline is not matched at one junction end, which may reflect a read error. This chain connects TRBV30 to TRBJ1-1; no reliable D call. The length of the CDR3 is 10 residues. Per the germline V gene, CDR1 is GTSNPN and CDR2 is SVGIG (reference sequence). The CDR3 nucleotides are TGCGCCGCGGGTTTTTCTGAAGCTTTCTTT. Protein product: CAAGFSEAFF. Together with reference TRBV30 and TRBJ1-1, the CDR3 gives the full variable domain: SQTIHQWPATLVQPVGSPLSLECTVEGTSNPNLYWYRQAAGRGLQLLFYSVGIGQISSEVPQNLSASRPQDRQFILSSKKLLLSDSGFYLCAAGFSEAFFGQGTRLTVV.

The J gene is TRBJ2-7, the V gene TRBV6-1, with 7 bases that match TRBD2. After removal of 3 bases from V and 6 bases from J, the junction contained 14 bases not matched to a gene. CDR1 MNHNS and CDR2 SASEGT come from the germline V gene. The CDR3 length is 16 residues. CDR3 region: CASSEDTGRRILEQYF. The CDR3 nucleotides read TGTGCCAGCAGTGAGGATACCGGGAGGCGCATCCTCGAGCAGTACTTC.

The CDR3 here is CASSVLAGVTDTQYF. CDR3 nucleotides: TGTGCCAGCAGCGTATTAGCGGGAGTCACAGATACGCAGTATTTT. The chain combines TRBV7-9 with TRBJ2-3; 9 bases are a match to TRBD2. CDR3 length: 15 residues. In germline, CDR1 is SEHNR, CDR2 FQNEAQ (reference sequence). The V segment lost 5 bases and the J segment 2 bases; nucleotides outside the gene matches: 5.

This chain links TRBV5-4 with TRBJ2-7, with 8 bases that match TRBD2. The V gene's germline CDR1 is SGHNT and CDR2 YYREEE (reference sequence). J gave up 5 bases and V 4 bases, and 14 bases lay outside the gene matches. The CDR3 runs 16 residues. The CDR3 region has the DNA TGTGCCAGCAGCCGACCTGAGCGGGGGCAGTATCACGAGCAGTACTTC. This encodes CASSRPERGQYHEQYF.

V is TRBV28 and J is TRBJ1-2, with 7 bases aligning to TRBD1. This CDR3 spans 14 amino acids. CDR1 is MDHEN and CDR2 is SYDVKM in the germline V gene. V dropped 5 bases and J dropped 7; count of bases not matched to a gene: 10. The CDR3 here is CASSTPLTGFGYTF. The CDR3 DNA is TGTGCCAGCAGTACCCCATTGACAGGGTTTGGCTACACCTTC.